A single sample gave rise to the 26 T cell receptor beta chains below, sequenced in a study of CXCR3-negative and CXCR3-positive naive CD8 T cells. Study-wide results and caveats: The study found more hydrophobic TRB CDR3s in CXCR3-positive naive cells than in CXCR3-negative naive cells.

Their target antigens are unknown. All TRB cDNA libraries came from 5' RACE performed with UMI labels. Using the 5' RACE reads, TCRdb records one entry per CDR3 protein without DNA. The sample totals 150,000 to 170,000 distinct CDR3 sequences. Sequenced input: naive CXCR3+ CD8+ T cells from blood. Stated subset: CD45RO-CCR7+CD27+CD95- naive CD8+ T cells expressing CXCR3 (TNR3+). These receptors came from a human donor in good health. Some clones in this sample may be carry-over from other donors' samples.

The gene calls are TRBV20-1 and TRBJ2-3. Germline V gene sequence: CDR1 DFQATT, CDR2 SNEGSKA (reference sequence). This CDR3 has 14 residues. The CDR3 region is CSARDPRTTDTQYF.

This chain uses TRBV7-9 with TRBJ1-5; TCRdb calls TRBD1, which cannot be checked without DNA. The V gene's germline CDR1 is SEHNR and CDR2 FQNEAQ (reference sequence). CDR3 length: 14 residues. This CDR3 reads CASSSGDGAQPQHF.

The V gene is TRBV7-9, the J gene TRBJ2-7; TCRdb reports TRBD2, a call that lacks DNA to check it against. This CDR3 is built from 15 residues. The germline V gene has CDR1 SEHNR and CDR2 FQNEAQ (reference sequence). CDR3 region: CASTSTDPSVGEQYF.

The chain is built from TRBV7-6 and TRBJ2-1. The CDR3 consists of 15 residues. Germline V gene data show CDR1 as SGHVS and CDR2 as FNYEAQ. CDR3 loop: CASSKTVSSYNEQFF.

The V gene is TRBV30, the J gene TRBJ1-2; TCRdb proposes TRBD1, but this gene call is untestable without DNA. This CDR3 comprises 14 residues. In germline, CDR1 is GTSNPN, CDR2 SVGIG (reference sequence). The CDR3 protein is CAWSLTGGADGYTF.

The V call is TRBV10-3, the J call TRBJ2-1; TCRdb picks TRBD1, but there is no DNA to check that call. CDR1 is ENHRY and CDR2 is SYGVKD in the germline V gene. This CDR3 is built from 16 residues. The chain's CDR3 is CAISESGGAGRNEQFF.

The chain is built from TRBV3-1 and TRBJ2-3; TCRdb outputs TRBD1, but without DNA this stays unchecked. Germline V gene data show CDR1 as LGHDT and CDR2 as YNNKEL (reference sequence). The CDR3 sequence is 15 residues long. This CDR3 reads CASSQRTGVTDTQYF.

This chain joins TRBV4-1 and TRBJ2-3; TCRdb indicates TRBD2, and absent DNA this call remains unverified. The CDR3 loop spans 19 amino acids. Per the germline V gene, CDR1 is MGHRA and CDR2 is YSYEKL. The CDR3: CASSLNTGLAGSSTDTQYF.

The V gene is TRBV29-1, the J gene TRBJ2-1. Germline lookup yields CDR1 SQVTM and CDR2 ANQGSEA. CDR3 length: 13 amino acids. Here the CDR3 reads CSVYFSTHNEQFF.

This sequence joins TRBV10-3 and TRBJ1-2; TCRdb names TRBD1, which stays unverified in the absence of DNA. CDR1 and CDR2 (germline): ENHRY, SYGVKD. This CDR3 is built from 13 residues. The CDR3 sequence is CAIHGQGADGYTF.

V usage is TRBV3-1 and J usage is TRBJ1-2; TCRdb proposes TRBD1, but this gene call is untestable without DNA. Germline CDR1 is LGHDT and CDR2 is YNNKEL (reference sequence). This CDR3 spans 16 amino acids. CDR3: CASSQDLGRGGDGYTF.

The V gene is TRBV4-1, the J gene TRBJ2-1; TCRdb lists TRBD2, though no DNA is available to test this call. This CDR3 region has 14 residues. In germline, CDR1 is MGHRA, CDR2 YSYEKL. This chain's CDR3 is CASSQTSGSYEQFF.

V is TRBV28 and J is TRBJ2-2; checking the TCRdb D call of TRBD2 is not possible without DNA. The CDR3 totals 16 residues. Germline V gene sequence: CDR1 MDHEN, CDR2 SYDVKM. CDR3 loop: CASSPLDSGGAGELFF.

The V gene is TRBV12-3 or TRBV12-4, the J gene TRBJ2-5; TCRdb's D gene call, TRBD1, goes unchecked for lack of DNA. This CDR3 is 12 amino acids long. This CDR3 is CASSPGQETQYF.

V usage is TRBV12-3 or TRBV12-4 and J usage is TRBJ2-1; with no DNA, the TCRdb D assignment of TRBD1 cannot be verified. The CDR3 has 14 residues. The CDR3 sequence: CASSFFPTGIEQFF.

The rearrangement links TRBV7-8 to TRBJ1-5; there is no DNA to check the TCRdb D call of TRBD1. The V gene's germline CDR1 is SGHVS and CDR2 FQNEAQ. CDR3 size: 14 residues. The CDR3 protein is CASSSQGFNQPQHF.

The genes are TRBV4-1 and TRBJ2-3. The CDR3 spans 14 residues. Germline CDR1 and CDR2: MGHRA and YSYEKL. The CDR3: CASSQDRITDTQYF.

J is TRBJ2-2 and V is TRBV7-9; lacking DNA, the TRBD1 call made by TCRdb goes unchecked. Germline V lookup: CDR1 SEHNR, CDR2 FQNEAQ (reference sequence). The CDR3 consists of 17 residues. The CDR3 sequence: CASSLSTSGGITGELFF.

The J gene is TRBJ1-2, the V gene TRBV18. CDR3 size: 11 residues. The germline V gene has CDR1 KGHSH and CDR2 LQKENI. CDR3 sequence: CASFDVGGYTF.

This chain joins TRBV10-3 and TRBJ2-7; TCRdb's D call, TRBD1, is unchecked because there is no DNA. CDR1 is ENHRY, CDR2 SYGVKD, per germline. The CDR3 length is 15 residues. The CDR3: CAINSGQGRSYEQYF.

This chain connects TRBV7-9 to TRBJ2-2. Germline lookup yields CDR1 SEHNR and CDR2 FQNEAQ (reference sequence). The CDR3 spans 14 residues. CDR3 loop: CASNIKSNTGELFF.

CDR3 residues: CASSLSSEFPDTQYF. The chain couples TRBV5-1 to TRBJ2-3. The CDR3 extends over 15 amino acids. The germline CDR1 and CDR2 sequences are SGHRS and YFSETQ.

The rearrangement joins TRBV7-9 to TRBJ1-3; the D gene TCRdb calls, TRBD1, cannot be checked with no DNA. The CDR3 runs to 16 residues. Germline assignment: CDR1 SEHNR and CDR2 FQNEAQ (reference sequence). CDR3 in amino acids: CASSGRDRGSGNTIYF.

This rearrangement joins TRBV7-6 to TRBJ2-7. This CDR3 region has 13 residues. Germline CDR1 is SGHVS and CDR2 is FNYEAQ. CDR3 in amino acids: CASSLDSNYEQYF.

The V and J genes are TRBV4-1 and TRBJ2-5; without DNA, the TCRdb call of TRBD1 cannot be checked. CDR1 is MGHRA and CDR2 is YSYEKL in the germline V gene. The CDR3 runs 15 residues. The CDR3 loop reads CASSRQTGPSETQYF.

The chain carries TRBV7-2 and TRBJ2-3; TCRdb names TRBD1, which stays unverified in the absence of DNA. Germline loops: CDR1 SGHTA, CDR2 FQGNSA. This CDR3 has 12 residues. The CDR3: CAGGGLTDTQYF.